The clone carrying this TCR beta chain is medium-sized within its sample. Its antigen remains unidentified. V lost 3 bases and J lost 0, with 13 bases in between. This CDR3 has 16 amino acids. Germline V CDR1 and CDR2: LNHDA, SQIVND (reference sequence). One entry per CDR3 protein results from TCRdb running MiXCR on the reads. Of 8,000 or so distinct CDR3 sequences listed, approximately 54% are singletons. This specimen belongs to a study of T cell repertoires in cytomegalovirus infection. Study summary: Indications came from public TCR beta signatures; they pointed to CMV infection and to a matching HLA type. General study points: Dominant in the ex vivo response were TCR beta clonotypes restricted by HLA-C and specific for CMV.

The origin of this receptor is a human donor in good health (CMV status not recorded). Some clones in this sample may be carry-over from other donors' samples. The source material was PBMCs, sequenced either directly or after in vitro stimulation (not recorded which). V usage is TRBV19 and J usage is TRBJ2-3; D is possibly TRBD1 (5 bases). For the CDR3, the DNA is TGTGCCAGTAGTATTTATAGACAGTATAGCACAGATACGCAGTATTTT. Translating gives CASSIYRQYSTDTQYF.